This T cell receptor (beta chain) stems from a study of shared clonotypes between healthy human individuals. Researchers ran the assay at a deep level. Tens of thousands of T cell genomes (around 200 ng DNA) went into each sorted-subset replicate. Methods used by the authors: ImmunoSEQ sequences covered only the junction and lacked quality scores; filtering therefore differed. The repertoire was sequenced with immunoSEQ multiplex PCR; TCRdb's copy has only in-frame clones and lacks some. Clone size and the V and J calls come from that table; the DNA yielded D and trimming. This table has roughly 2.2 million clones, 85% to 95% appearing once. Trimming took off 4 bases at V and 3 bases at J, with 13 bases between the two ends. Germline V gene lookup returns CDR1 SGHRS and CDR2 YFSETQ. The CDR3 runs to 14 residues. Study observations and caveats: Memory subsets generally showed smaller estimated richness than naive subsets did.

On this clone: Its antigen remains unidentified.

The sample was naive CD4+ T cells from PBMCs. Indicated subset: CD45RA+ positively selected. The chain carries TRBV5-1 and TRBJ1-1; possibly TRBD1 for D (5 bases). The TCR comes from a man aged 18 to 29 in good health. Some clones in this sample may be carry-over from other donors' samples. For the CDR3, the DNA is TGCGCCAGCAGCGCCCGAGGAGGGGACACTGAAGCTTTCTTT. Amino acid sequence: CASSARGGDTEAFF.